The clone carrying this T cell receptor (beta chain) was counted at least ten times. The antigen remains undetermined. The germline V gene encodes CDR1 MNHEY and CDR2 SMNVEV (reference sequence). This CDR3 comprises 16 residues. V lost 5 bases and J 0 bases, leaving 11 bases between the germline ends. TCRdb redid the calling of the RT-PCR reads with MiXCR, one entry per CDR3 protein. The table lists 500,000 to 600,000 distinct CDR3 sequences, 16% of them singletons. This entry is derived from a study of response to subunit inactivated influenza vaccine. Findings and caveats of the study: Every seasonal influenza vaccination brings in few new T cells, the authors suggested.

The gene calls are TRBV27 and TRBJ2-6; D gene uncertain. This clonotype originated in a man between 50 and 75 years old who received an inactivated influenza vaccine. The material sequenced was CD4+ T cells sorted from PBMCs, taken roughly 24 months after vaccination. In DNA form, the CDR3 reads TGTGCCAGCAGTCCCCTAGAGTTCTCTGGGGCCAACGTCCTGACTTTC. This translates into CASSPLEFSGANVLTF.